This T cell receptor (beta chain) was sequenced during a study of cytomegalovirus exposure and HLA in healthy donors. Remarks on this clone: This sample includes further DNA sequences coding for the same CDR3.

Germline V gene sequence: CDR1 KGHSH, CDR2 LQKENI. V was trimmed by 4 bases and J by 5 bases, leaving 14 bases between them. The CDR3 length is 14 residues. 13 Jbeta primers and 60 Vbeta primers were used for the PCR. Sequencing was performed with immunoSEQ multiplex PCR; in TCRdb, only in-frame clones are kept and a portion is missing. The repertoire holds about 150,000 clones, with about three quarters as singletons. The sequencing input was PBMCs. The TCR comes from a woman aged 40 to 50 in good health and CMV-seronegative. V gene TRBV18 combines with J gene TRBJ2-5; D is perhaps TRBD1 (7 bases). Here the CDR3 reads CASSLSQGRETQYF. CDR3 nucleotide sequence: TGTGCCAGCTCACTGTCACAGGGGAGGGAGACCCAGTACTTC.